One sample yielded the 2 T cell receptor beta chains listed below, sequenced in a study of Graves' ophthalmopathy and Graves' hyperthyroidism. Amplification from RNA transcripts yielded the TCR beta CDR3 regions. Investigators did first-round RT-PCR with HTBI primers, then second-round multiplex PCR. MiXCR was run by TCRdb on the multiplex PCR reads, yielding one entry per CDR3 protein. This repertoire shows approximately 380,000 distinct CDR3 sequences, roughly 21% found once; its top ten account for approximately 3.2%. The sequenced material came from peripheral blood. These receptors were taken from a woman between 18 and 29 years old with stable Graves' hyperthyroidism.

The chain carries TRBV20-1 and TRBJ2-7, with D tentatively TRBD1 (5 bases). V dropped 1 base and J dropped 3 bases, with 16 bases sitting between them. The germline CDR1 and CDR2 sequences are DFQATT and SNEGSKA (reference sequence). The CDR3 loop spans 15 amino acids. The CDR3 loop reads CSARGGAQGFYEQYF. CDR3 nucleotide sequence: TGCAGTGCTAGAGGTGGGGCGCAGGGTTTCTACGAGCAGTACTTC.

J is TRBJ2-7 and V is TRBV9; no definite D call. The CDR3 extends over 14 amino acids. V was cut by 4 bases and J by 1 base, with 12 bases left in between. Germline CDR1 and CDR2: SGDLS and YYNGEE. The CDR3: CASSPFGPSYEQYF. The CDR3, as DNA: TGTGCCAGCAGCCCCTTTGGACCGTCCTACGAGCAGTACTTC.